This record covers a single TCR beta chain. Its antigen is unknown. The sample belongs to a study of blood T cells in healthy people across ages. Overall study findings and caveats: Researchers deemed the diversity estimates from one million T cells underestimates.

A second roughly 6 to 12 cycle PCR used barcoded and J-beta primers. TCRdb reanalysed the 5' RACE reads using MiXCR and keeps one entry per CDR3 protein. The sample has fewer than 2 million distinct CDR3 sequences; approximately 40% are singletons. The germline V gene encodes CDR1 ENHRY and CDR2 SYGVKD. V lost 3 bases and J 0 bases, leaving 11 bases between the germline ends. CDR3 length: 15 amino acids. Source material: blood. This clonotype was sampled from a human donor in good health. This sequence joins TRBV10-3 and TRBJ1-1; D is undetermined. The CDR3 reads CAISDGQNMNTEAFF. CDR3 DNA: TGTGCCATCAGTGATGGCCAGAACATGAACACTGAAGCTTTCTTT.